A single sample is the source of the 16 T cell receptor beta chains below, sequenced in a study of shared clonotypes between healthy human individuals. The data were produced by immunoSEQ multiplex PCR, yet TCRdb's version contains in-frame clones alone and is incomplete. The sample includes roughly 810,000 clones, about 96% of them seen just once. Cells designated naive CD8 were CD45RO-negative and were positively selected for CCR7, with terminally differentiated effector memory CD45RA+ cells excluded. Source material: naive CD8+ T cells sorted from blood. These receptors were obtained from a man aged 25 to 40 in good health.

This chain links TRBV29-1 with TRBJ1-2; D is unclear. The CDR3 has 11 amino acids. CDR1 and CDR2 (germline): SQVTM, ANQGSEA. Trimming pared 6 bases from V and 0 bases from J, leaving 5 bases between. CDR3 sequence (DNA): TGCAGCGTCATCACTAACTATGGCTACACCTTC. Its protein product is CSVITNYGYTF.

The gene calls are TRBV4-2 and TRBJ1-3; D not resolved. Germline CDR1 is LGHNA and CDR2 is YNFKEQ. There are 15 residues in the CDR3. Trimming took off 1 base at V and 0 bases at J, with 7 bases between the two ends. The CDR3 DNA follows: TGTGCCAGCAGCCAAGGACGTAACTCTGGAAACACCATATATTTT. As protein: CASSQGRNSGNTIYF.

The V gene is TRBV7-9, the J gene TRBJ1-5; D is unclear. V lost 4 bases and J 9 bases, leaving 16 bases between the germline ends. This CDR3 has 14 amino acids. Germline-derived CDR1 and CDR2 are SEHNR and FQNEAQ (reference sequence). The CDR3 is CASSSSLGEGPQHF. Written as DNA, the CDR3 is TGTGCCAGCAGCTCGTCCCTCGGGGAGGGGCCCCAGCATTTT.

To note about this clone: Other DNA sequences in this sample translate to the same CDR3. The V gene is TRBV7-8, the J gene TRBJ1-3, with 7 bases that match TRBD1. The CDR3 has 14 residues. After removal of 4 bases from V and 3 bases from J, the junction contained 3 bases not matched to a gene. Germline V gene data show CDR1 as SGHVS and CDR2 as FQNEAQ. CDR3 sequence: CASSSRTGGNTIYF. CDR3 DNA: TGTGCCAGCAGCTCCAGGACAGGTGGAAACACCATATATTTT.

The chain couples TRBV5-1 to TRBJ2-2; D remains unclear. The CDR3 length is 17 residues. Trimming stripped 0 bases from V and 0 bases from J, with 12 bases between. Germline CDR1 SGHRS, CDR2 YFSETQ. The CDR3 reads CASSLAILRSNTGELFF. The CDR3 bases are TGCGCCAGCAGCTTGGCCATACTCAGATCGAACACCGGGGAGCTGTTTTTT.

The chain uses TRBV29-1 and TRBJ2-2, with a possible D match to TRBD1 (6 bases). Per the germline V gene, CDR1 is SQVTM and CDR2 is ANQGSEA. Trimming took 5 bases from V and 8 from J, leaving 12 bases between them. This CDR3 spans 12 amino acids. This CDR3 is CSVLQGEGELFF. The CDR3 nucleotides are TGCAGCGTTCTACAGGGAGAGGGGGAGCTGTTTTTT.

The V gene is TRBV11-2, the J gene TRBJ2-7; D gene ambiguous. The germline gives CDR1 SGHAT, CDR2 FQNNGV. The CDR3 is 15 amino acids. V gave up 3 bases and J gave up 4 bases, with 16 bases separating them. This chain's CDR3 is CASSFGDLRGYEQYF. CDR3 coding DNA: TGTGCCAGCAGCTTCGGTGACCTACGCGGATACGAGCAGTACTTC.

The rearrangement uses TRBV2 and TRBJ1-3; no clear D gene. Germline CDR1 SNHLY, CDR2 FYNNEI. The CDR3 loop spans 14 amino acids. Trimming removed 2 bases from V and 2 bases from J, with 7 bases in between. The CDR3 sequence is CASSEYVTGNTIYF. CDR3 sequence (DNA): TGTGCCAGCAGTGAATATGTGACTGGAAACACCATATATTTT. The full variable domain, completed using reference TRBV2 and TRBJ1-3, is EPEVTQTPSHQVTQMGQEVILRCVPISNHLYFYWYRQILGQKVEFLVSFYNNEISEKSEIFDDQFSVERPDGSNFTLKIRSTKLEDSAMYFCASSEYVTGNTIYFGEGSWLTVV.

Here the CDR3 DNA reads TGTGCCAGCAGCCCAACGCAAGGCAGGCCACTCTACGAGCAGTACTTC. Residues: CASSPTQGRPLYEQYF. This chain connects TRBV7-2 to TRBJ2-7; D not resolved. The CDR3 spans 16 residues. V lost 5 bases to trimming and J lost 3 bases, with 20 bases between them. Per germline, CDR1 SGHTA and CDR2 FQGNSA.

The gene calls are TRBV9 and TRBJ1-3; TRBD1 is a possible D gene (5 bases). Germline loops: CDR1 SGDLS, CDR2 YYNGEE. V was shortened by 0 bases and J by 0 bases, with 7 bases between the two germline ends. The CDR3 sequence is 15 residues long. CDR3 sequence (DNA): TGTGCCAGCAGCGTAGAGGGGTTCTCTGGAAACACCATATATTTT. Translating it yields CASSVEGFSGNTIYF. Filled out from reference TRBV9 and TRBJ1-3, the complete variable domain reads DSGVTQTPKHLITATGQRVTLRCSPRSGDLSVYWYQQSLDQGLQFLIQYYNGEERAKGNILERFSAQQFPDLHSELNLSSLELGDSALYFCASSVEGFSGNTIYFGEGSWLTVV.

This sequence joins TRBV5-6 and TRBJ1-2, with 11 bases fitting TRBD1. The CDR3 runs 18 residues. The junction had 19 bases not matched to a gene; V was cut back by 4 bases and J by 8 bases. Germline V gene sequence: CDR1 SGHDT, CDR2 YYEEEE. For the CDR3, the DNA is TGTGCCAGCAGCCCGGTTGGGACAGGGGGGATGGTTTTCAAGGGCTACACCTTC. Translation: CASSPVGTGGMVFKGYTF.

This chain connects TRBV19 to TRBJ2-1; TRBD2 matches 14 bases. Germline assignment: CDR1 LNHDA and CDR2 SQIVND (reference sequence). J gave up 0 bases and V 5 bases, and 3 bases lay outside the gene matches. The CDR3 has 17 amino acids. The CDR3 loop reads CASSRGTSGSSYNEQFF. The CDR3 DNA sequence: TGTGCCAGTAGTCGAGGGACTAGCGGGAGCTCCTACAATGAGCAGTTCTTC.

This clone was observed a handful of times. This same CDR3 is encoded by further DNA sequences in the sample. The genes are TRBV28 and TRBJ1-3; D ambiguous. Germline V gene sequence: CDR1 MDHEN, CDR2 SYDVKM. This CDR3 has 14 amino acids. Deletions cut 2 bases from V and 3 bases from J, with 8 bases between. CDR3 nucleotides: TGTGCCAGCAGTTTAACTGGGGTTGGAAACACCATATATTTT. Amino acid sequence: CASSLTGVGNTIYF.

This rearrangement joins TRBV2 to TRBJ2-5, with TRBD2 matching 9 bases. The ends lost 5 bases at V and 3 bases at J; junction bases unmatched: 7. There are 15 residues in the CDR3. CDR1 is SNHLY and CDR2 is FYNNEI in the germline V gene. The CDR3, as DNA: TGTGCCAGCAGTCCCCCGGGACTAGCCGAAGAGACCCAGTACTTC. Its protein is CASSPPGLAEETQYF.

CDR3 nucleotide sequence: TGTGCCAGCAGTCCGACGGACAGTTACAATGAGCAGTTCTTC. It specifies CASSPTDSYNEQFF. This chain links TRBV2 with TRBJ2-1; tentative D call: TRBD1 (6 bases). This CDR3 has 14 residues. CDR1 and CDR2 (germline): SNHLY, FYNNEI. V was clipped by 5 bases and J by 4 bases, with 12 bases between them.

This rearrangement joins TRBV4-3 to TRBJ2-7; tentative D call: TRBD1 (5 bases). Trimming took 1 base from V and 6 from J, leaving 13 bases between them. Looked up from germline, CDR1 is LGHNA and CDR2 is YSLEER. The CDR3 totals 14 residues. CDR3 residues: CASSQAMGRSEQYF. The DNA of the CDR3 is TGCGCCAGCAGCCAAGCGATGGGGCGCTCCGAGCAGTACTTC.